Listed below are T cell receptor beta chains from one sample, sequenced in a study of T cell repertoires in cytomegalovirus infection. TCRdb re-analysed the reads in MiXCR, keeping a single row per CDR3 protein. This sample has approximately 290,000 distinct CDR3 sequences, with around 25% found just once. The sequenced material came from PBMCs. These TCRs come from a human donor in good health (CMV status not recorded). Some clones in this sample may be carry-over from other donors' samples. CDR3s include the opening cysteine and the closing phenylalanine or tryptophan. Each record gives: V gene, J gene, D gene, clone size, CDR3 DNA, CDR3 protein. The D gene is left open where the match is weak. Clone size appears in some rows only: once, few, many, or a class for an expanded clone.

v_call: TRBV12-3/TRBV12-4
j_call: TRBJ1-4
d_call: -
clone_size: -
cdr3_nt: TGTGCCAGCAGCCTGGAGGAAAAACTGTTTTTT
cdr3_aa: CASSLEEKLFF

v_call: TRBV10-3
j_call: TRBJ2-1
d_call: TRBD2
clone_size: few
cdr3_nt: TGTGCCATCAGTGATGTAGCGGGAAGCTCCTACAATGAGCAGTTCTTC
cdr3_aa: CAISDVAGSSYNEQFF

v_call: TRBV28
j_call: TRBJ1-1
d_call: -
clone_size: many
cdr3_nt: TGTGCCAGCAGCCTACAGGTTAGGAACACTGAAGCTTTCTTT
cdr3_aa: CASSLQVRNTEAFF

v_call: TRBV7-2
j_call: TRBJ1-2
d_call: -
clone_size: many
cdr3_nt: TGTGCCAGCAGCTTAGTAGGGCAGGGGAGCTATGGCTACACCTTC
cdr3_aa: CASSLVGQGSYGYTF

v_call: TRBV11-2
j_call: TRBJ2-3
d_call: -
clone_size: many
cdr3_nt: TGTGCCAGCAGCTTGGATGGGGCTAGGGGTACGCAGTATTTT
cdr3_aa: CASSLDGARGTQYF

v_call: TRBV15
j_call: TRBJ2-7
d_call: -
clone_size: few
cdr3_nt: TGTGCCACCAGCAGAGGGAGGGGGTTCTCCTACGAGCAGTACTTC
cdr3_aa: CATSRGRGFSYEQYF

v_call: TRBV7-6
j_call: TRBJ2-7
d_call: -
clone_size: -
cdr3_nt: TGTGCCAGCAGCCCCCGGGGGAGGGGGCGCCACGAGCAGTACTTC
cdr3_aa: CASSPRGRGRHEQYF

v_call: TRBV20-1
j_call: TRBJ2-6
d_call: -
clone_size: -
cdr3_nt: TGCAGTGCTTGGGACATGGGGTCTGGGGCCAACGTCCTGACTTTC
cdr3_aa: CSAWDMGSGANVLTF

v_call: TRBV28
j_call: TRBJ1-2
d_call: TRBD1
clone_size: -
cdr3_nt: TGTGCCAGCAGGATAACAGGGGATCATAACTATGGCTACACCTTC
cdr3_aa: CASRITGDHNYGYTF

v_call: TRBV11-2
j_call: TRBJ2-7
d_call: TRBD1
clone_size: few
cdr3_nt: TGTGCCAGCAGCCTCGACAGGGGAGTAGACGAGCAGTACTTC
cdr3_aa: CASSLDRGVDEQYF

v_call: TRBV7-2
j_call: TRBJ2-4
d_call: -
clone_size: many
cdr3_nt: TGTGCCAGCAGCTTAGGCAGGGAACAGGATCAGTACTTC
cdr3_aa: CASSLGREQDQYF

v_call: TRBV20-1
j_call: TRBJ1-5
d_call: -
clone_size: few
cdr3_nt: TGCAGTGCTAAAAGGGCGCAGTCGATGTTAGGCAATCAGCCCCAGCATTTT
cdr3_aa: CSAKRAQSMLGNQPQHF

v_call: TRBV11-3
j_call: TRBJ2-6
d_call: -
clone_size: many
cdr3_nt: TGTGCCAGCAGCTTAGACCGGGGGCCCTCTGGGGCCAACGTCCTGACTTTC
cdr3_aa: CASSLDRGPSGANVLTF

v_call: TRBV7-2
j_call: TRBJ2-3
d_call: -
clone_size: -
cdr3_nt: TGTGCCAGCAGCCCCGGACAGATCACAGATACGCAGTATTTT
cdr3_aa: CASSPGQITDTQYF

v_call: TRBV7-3
j_call: TRBJ2-1
d_call: -
clone_size: -
cdr3_nt: TGTGCCAGCAGCTTAAACGCCGGGGCCCACAATGAGCAGTTCTTC
cdr3_aa: CASSLNAGAHNEQFF

v_call: TRBV7-2
j_call: TRBJ2-3
d_call: TRBD2
clone_size: -
cdr3_nt: TGTGCCAGCAGCCCTCGTTCCGGGAGGAGAGATACGCAGTATTTT
cdr3_aa: CASSPRSGRRDTQYF

v_call: TRBV5-1
j_call: TRBJ2-3
d_call: -
clone_size: -
cdr3_nt: TGCGCCAGCAGGCCGGACCCGCTAGATACGCAGTATTTT
cdr3_aa: CASRPDPLDTQYF

v_call: TRBV5-1
j_call: TRBJ1-5
d_call: TRBD1
clone_size: once
cdr3_nt: TGCGCCAGCAGCCCAACACCTACAGGGGTGGGCAATCAGCCCCAGCATTTT
cdr3_aa: CASSPTPTGVGNQPQHF

v_call: TRBV7-8
j_call: TRBJ2-3
d_call: -
clone_size: -
cdr3_nt: TGTGCCAGCAGCTCCCAGGGAGATACGCAGTATTTT
cdr3_aa: CASSSQGDTQYF

v_call: TRBV6-2/TRBV6-3
j_call: TRBJ1-2
d_call: TRBD1
clone_size: few
cdr3_nt: TGTGCCAGCAGTTCATCCGGGACAGGCGGAGGCTACACCTTC
cdr3_aa: CASSSSGTGGGYTF

v_call: TRBV5-5
j_call: TRBJ2-7
d_call: -
clone_size: few
cdr3_nt: TGTGCCAGCAGCTTGGGTATATCGGCAATGGAGTACTTC
cdr3_aa: CASSLGISAMEYF

v_call: TRBV7-9
j_call: TRBJ1-1
d_call: -
clone_size: -
cdr3_nt: TGTGCCATCAGGAGCACTGAAGCTTTCTTT
cdr3_aa: CAIRSTEAFF

v_call: TRBV20-1
j_call: TRBJ2-5
d_call: -
clone_size: few
cdr3_nt: TGCAGTGCTAGAGATCGGGCAGGACAAGAGACCCAGTACTTC
cdr3_aa: CSARDRAGQETQYF

v_call: TRBV10-3
j_call: TRBJ1-1
d_call: -
clone_size: -
cdr3_nt: TGTGCCATCAGCCAGGGGAACACTGAAGCTTTCTTT
cdr3_aa: CAISQGNTEAFF

v_call: TRBV28
j_call: TRBJ2-3
d_call: TRBD2
clone_size: -
cdr3_nt: TGTGCCAGCAGTAGCGGGGGGGCTTTAGATACGCAGTATTTT
cdr3_aa: CASSSGGALDTQYF

v_call: TRBV29-1
j_call: TRBJ2-1
d_call: -
clone_size: -
cdr3_nt: TGCAGCGTTGGGACCTTAAGGCAGTACAATGAGCAGTTCTTC
cdr3_aa: CSVGTLRQYNEQFF